A single T cell receptor beta chain is shown here with its context. Its antigen is not identified. Produced via immunoSEQ multiplex PCR; TCRdb's table is partial and in-frame only. The table lists roughly 34,000 clones, 84% of them singletons. The CDR3 consists of 18 residues. Germline V gene sequence: CDR1 MGHRA, CDR2 YSYEKL. V lost 0 bases and J lost 4, with 19 bases in between. The data stem from a study of OX40 agonist ivuxolimab in advanced cancers. Whole-study context: People in dose escalation had one of these cancers: hepatocellular carcinoma, melanoma, renal cell or head and neck cancer. Cohort: 65% to 90% men, mean age approximately 64, aged about 23 to 79. Study-level results: On average, a greater number of expanded clones characterised CD8+ T cells relative to CD4+. At 0.1 to 3.0 mg/kg and by week 6, CD4+ and CD8+ T cells in the blood had expanded clonally.

The sample was CD4+ or CD8+ T cells sorted from blood, taken in a trial of the OX40 agonist ivuxolimab. The genes are TRBV4-1 and TRBJ1-3; no definite D call. The clonotype comes from an adult with an advanced solid tumor such as melanoma, head and neck, liver or kidney cancer. The CDR3 nucleotides are TGCGCCAGCAGCCAAGACAGATTGGAGGGAGGGTGGGGAAACACCATATATTTT. This encodes CASSQDRLEGGWGNTIYF.